Following are 13 T cell receptor beta chains from one sample sequenced in a study of regulatory T cells in long-lasting Graves disease. Researchers made TCR beta libraries by using iRepertoire HTBI primers and running Arm-PCR on CDR3 regions. TCRdb re-called the multiplex PCR reads with MiXCR, one entry per CDR3 protein. The table shows 550,000 to 700,000 distinct CDR3 sequences, with about 16% occurring only once. Regarding time point: newly diagnosed GD, antithyroid drugs for less than 3 months. After RNA was extracted from PBMCs, the TCR library was made from it. The sample was also linked to a second study, of T cells in Graves' hyperthyroidism and ophthalmopathy.

The specimen comprised peripheral blood mononuclear cells (PBMCs), sampled at new diagnosis, from a patient treated with antithyroid drugs. All receptors come from a man aged 18-30 years with Graves disease.

This clonotype was seen ten or more times. This sequence joins TRBV3-1 and TRBJ2-3; unclear D gene. This CDR3 region has 14 residues. Looked up from germline, CDR1 is LGHDT and CDR2 is YNNKEL (reference sequence). V was trimmed by 0 bases and J by 1 base, leaving 5 bases between them. CDR3 region: CASSQDEGTDTQYF. The CDR3 DNA reads as TGTGCCAGCAGCCAAGATGAAGGCACAGATACGCAGTATTTT.

A note on this clonotype: A much larger clone sits a single nucleotide away, making a read error possible. The chain has TRBV9 and TRBJ2-1; TRBD2 matches at 12 bases. Germline CDR1 is SGDLS and CDR2 is YYNGEE. CDR3 length: 15 residues. V was clipped by 2 bases and J by 11 bases; unmatched bases: 8. The DNA of the CDR3 is TGTGCCAGCAGCGTGCGACTAGCGGGGGACTATAAGCAGTTCTTC. As protein: CASSVRLAGDYKQFF.

This clonotype was seen many times. The chain recombines TRBV2 with TRBJ1-5; TRBD1 matches 7 bases. The CDR3 consists of 14 residues. Germline CDR1 is SNHLY and CDR2 is FYNNEI. Trimming cost V 8 bases and J 3 bases; bases outside gene matches: 7. The CDR3 loop reads CASGGTDPNQPQHF. The CDR3 DNA sequence: TGTGCCAGCGGAGGGACAGACCCCAATCAGCCCCAGCATTTT.

This clonotype has only a few counts. This may be a read error, as it is one base from a much larger clone. This chain uses TRBV6-1 with TRBJ1-6; D unclear. V was shortened by 6 bases and J by 9 bases, with 18 bases between the two germline ends. The CDR3 length is 15 residues. Germline V lookup: CDR1 MNHNS, CDR2 SASEGT. The CDR3 DNA is TGTGCCAGCAGGAGGTTGGTCGCCCTTGGTTCACCCCTCCACTTT. It is translated as CASRRLVALGSPLHF.

This clonotype was counted at least ten times. The chain couples TRBV2 to TRBJ2-7; 14 bases are shared with TRBD2. V lost 3 bases, J lost 5 bases, and 6 bases stayed unmatched. CDR3 length: 16 amino acids. From germline, CDR1 is SNHLY and CDR2 FYNNEI. The CDR3 DNA follows: TGTGCCAGCAGTGACCTAGGACTAGCGGGAGGAAACGAGCAGTACTTC. This codes for CASSDLGLAGGNEQYF.

This clonotype was recorded many times. V usage is TRBV2 and J usage is TRBJ1-2; 8 bases agree with TRBD1. The CDR3 spans 14 residues. Germline V gives CDR1 SNHLY, CDR2 FYNNEI. V lost 4 bases and J lost 1; bases outside the gene matches: 2. In DNA form, the CDR3 reads TGTGCCAGCAGTGCAGGGGGCAATAACTATGGCTACACCTTC. It encodes CASSAGGNNYGYTF.

This clonotype was seen at least ten times. The chain recombines TRBV20-1 with TRBJ2-1; D possibly corresponds to TRBD1 (5 bases). CDR1 is DFQATT, CDR2 SNEGSKA, per germline (reference sequence). There are 14 residues in the CDR3. With 5 bases removed from V and 5 bases from J, the gap between germline ends came to 16 bases. In DNA form, the CDR3 reads TGCAGTGCTCCCAGACAGTCCGTAGACAATGAGCAGTTCTTC. It is translated as CSAPRQSVDNEQFF.

The chain links TRBV3-1 to TRBJ2-7; possibly TRBD2 for D (6 bases). V dropped 2 bases and J dropped 2 bases, with 13 bases sitting between them. The CDR3 totals 15 residues. Germline lookup yields CDR1 LGHDT and CDR2 YNNKEL (reference sequence). CDR3 DNA: TGTGCCAGCAGCCAATCACTAGCAGGCACCTACGAGCAGTACTTC. Protein: CASSQSLAGTYEQYF.

The chain combines TRBV11-2 with TRBJ1-2, with D possibly TRBD1 on 6 matching bases. The V end lost 0 bases, the J end lost 5 bases, and 16 bases lay between the germline ends. Looked up from germline, CDR1 is SGHAT and CDR2 is FQNNGV. The CDR3 consists of 16 residues. The CDR3 DNA is TGTGCCAGCAGCTTAGAGCGGGGGGACATCAGATATGGCTACACCTTC. Encoded protein: CASSLERGDIRYGYTF.

This clonotype occurred a few times. The chain links TRBV28 to TRBJ2-3, with 7 bases that match TRBD1. J lost 7 bases, V lost 5 bases, and 12 bases had no gene match. This CDR3 contains 15 residues. CDR1 and CDR2 from the germline V gene are MDHEN and SYDVKM. CDR3 region: CASSPGDRWGNTQYF. CDR3 DNA sequence: TGTGCCAGCAGTCCCGGGGACAGATGGGGAAATACGCAGTATTTT.

This clonotype has at least ten counts. The chain recombines TRBV20-1 with TRBJ2-3; 10 nucleotides match TRBD2. CDR3 length: 16 amino acids. Trimming removed 2 bases from V and 1 base from J; junction bases left unmatched: 6. Germline-derived CDR1 and CDR2 are DFQATT and SNEGSKA (reference sequence). CDR3 protein: CSARTLAGERTDTQYF. Here the CDR3 DNA reads TGCAGTGCTAGAACGCTAGCGGGGGAACGCACAGATACGCAGTATTTT.

This clonotype appeared many times. V is TRBV30 and J is TRBJ1-6; perhaps TRBD1 as D (5 bases). Deletions cut 4 bases from V and 10 bases from J, with 14 bases between. The CDR3 sequence is 13 residues long. Germline CDR1 and CDR2: GTSNPN and SVGIG (reference sequence). This chain's CDR3 is CAWKGQGGSPLHF. CDR3 nucleotide sequence: TGTGCCTGGAAGGGCCAGGGAGGGTCACCCCTCCACTTT.

The CDR3 region has the DNA TGTGCCTGGAGTTCAGGATTTAATGAAAAACTGTTTTTT. It specifies CAWSSGFNEKLFF. The rearrangement uses TRBV30 and TRBJ1-4; D uncertain. This CDR3 comprises 13 residues. Germline V gene data show CDR1 as GTSNPN and CDR2 as SVGIG (reference sequence). Trimming stripped 2 bases from V and 4 bases from J, with 8 bases between.